The following is a T cell receptor (beta chain) sequence with its context. These data originate in a study of OX40 agonist ivuxolimab in advanced cancers. Study overall: The drug used for patients, ivuxolimab, was an agonistic anti-OX40 (CD134) antibody. Participants averaged approximately 65 years of age (range about 23 to 79) and were 75% to 90% male.

CDR1 and CDR2 from the germline V gene are SGHRS and YFSETQ. This CDR3 is built from 14 residues. V lost 1 base and J 7 bases, leaving 12 bases between the germline ends. Libraries were prepared by immunoSEQ multiplex PCR; TCRdb keeps only in-frame clonotypes and omits some of them. The repertoire holds about 73,000 clones, with 80% to 95% as singletons. The chain joins TRBV5-1 to TRBJ1-5; a possible D gene is TRBD1 (5 bases). The TCR was taken from an adult with an advanced solid tumor such as melanoma, head and neck, liver or kidney cancer. Sequencing used CD4+ or CD8+ T cells sorted from blood, obtained in a trial of the OX40 agonist ivuxolimab. Written as DNA, the CDR3 is TGCGCCAGCAGCTTGTGGGCAGGGCTCCAGCCCCAGCATTTT. It translates to CASSLWAGLQPQHF.